This paragraph reports one TCR beta chain. The antigen remains undetermined. Generation of TCR beta libraries employed quantitative 5'-RACE incorporating molecular barcodes. A single record per CDR3 protein comes from TCRdb applying MiXCR to the 5' RACE reads. The repertoire holds hundreds of thousands of distinct CDR3 sequences, with 10% to 15% as singletons. The V gene end was trimmed by 0 bases and the J gene end by 7 bases; junction bases not matched to a gene: 7. Germline lookup yields CDR1 LNHNV and CDR2 YYDKDF (reference sequence). CDR3 size: 15 residues. The sample comes from a study of CD8 T cells in ankylosing spondylitis. General study points: Disease-linked clones had a CD8+ phenotype and relatively low frequency in peripheral blood. Roughly 8 highly homologous variants made up a TCR beta motif that seemed to typify ankylosing spondylitis blood.

The chain carries TRBV15 and TRBJ1-1; 8 bases line up with TRBD1. Material: blood, either unsorted or a sorted T cell fraction (not recorded which). The TCR was taken from a male donor with ankylosing spondylitis. CDR3 in amino acids: CATSRDRQGYHEAFF. The CDR3 region has the DNA TGTGCCACCAGCAGAGATAGACAGGGGTATCATGAAGCTTTCTTT.